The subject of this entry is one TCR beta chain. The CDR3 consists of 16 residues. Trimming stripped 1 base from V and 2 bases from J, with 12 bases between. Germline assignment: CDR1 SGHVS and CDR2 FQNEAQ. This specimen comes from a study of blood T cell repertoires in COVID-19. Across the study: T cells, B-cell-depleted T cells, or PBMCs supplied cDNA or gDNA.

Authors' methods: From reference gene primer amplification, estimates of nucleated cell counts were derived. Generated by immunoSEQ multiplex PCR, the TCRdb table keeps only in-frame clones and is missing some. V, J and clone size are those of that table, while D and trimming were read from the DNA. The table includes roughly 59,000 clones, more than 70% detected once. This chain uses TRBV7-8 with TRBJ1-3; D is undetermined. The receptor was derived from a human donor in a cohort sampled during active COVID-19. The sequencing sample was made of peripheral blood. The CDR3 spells CASSLVPAGTGNTIYF. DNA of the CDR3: TGTGCCAGCAGCTTAGTTCCGGCAGGAACTGGAAACACCATATATTTT.